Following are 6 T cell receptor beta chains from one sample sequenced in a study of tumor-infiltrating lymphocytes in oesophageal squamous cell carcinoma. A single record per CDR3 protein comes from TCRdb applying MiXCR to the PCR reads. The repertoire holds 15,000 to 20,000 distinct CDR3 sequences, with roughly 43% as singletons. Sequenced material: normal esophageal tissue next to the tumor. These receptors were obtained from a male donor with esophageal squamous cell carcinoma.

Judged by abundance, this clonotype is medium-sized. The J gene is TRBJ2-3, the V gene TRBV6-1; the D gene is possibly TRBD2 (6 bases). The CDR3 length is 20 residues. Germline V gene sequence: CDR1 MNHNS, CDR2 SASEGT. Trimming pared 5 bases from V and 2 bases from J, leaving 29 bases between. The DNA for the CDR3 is TGTGCCAGCAGTCCTGATCAATCGGGACGGGGGTTCAGTTTCACAGATACGCAGTATTTT. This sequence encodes CASSPDQSGRGFSFTDTQYF.

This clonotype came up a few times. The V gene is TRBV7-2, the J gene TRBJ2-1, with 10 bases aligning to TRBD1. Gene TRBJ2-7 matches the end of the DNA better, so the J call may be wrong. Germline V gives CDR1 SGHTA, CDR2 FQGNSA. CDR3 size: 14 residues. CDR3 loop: CASRRTGGVYEQYF. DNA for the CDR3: TGTGCCAGCAGACGGACAGGGGGGGTCTACGAGCAGTACTTC.

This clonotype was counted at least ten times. The CDR3 DNA sequence: TGTGCCAGCAGTTCAATGTTGGGGATTCGGGGGGGGGCGAACTACGAGCAGTACTTC. It specifies CASSSMLGIRGGANYEQYF. The chain carries TRBV12-3 or TRBV12-4 and TRBJ2-7; 8 bases match TRBD2. The CDR3 loop spans 19 amino acids. The junction had 20 bases not matched to a gene; V was cut back by 4 bases and J by 3 bases.

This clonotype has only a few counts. This CDR3 reads CASSATGEETQYF. CDR3 nucleotide sequence: TGTGCCAGCAGCGCTACAGGAGAGGAGACCCAGTACTTC. The V call is TRBV7-8, the J call TRBJ2-5, with a possible D match to TRBD1 (5 bases). The V gene's germline CDR1 is SGHVS and CDR2 FQNEAQ. This CDR3 comprises 13 residues. The germline V and J ends were trimmed by 5 bases and 5 bases, with 12 bases remaining between them.

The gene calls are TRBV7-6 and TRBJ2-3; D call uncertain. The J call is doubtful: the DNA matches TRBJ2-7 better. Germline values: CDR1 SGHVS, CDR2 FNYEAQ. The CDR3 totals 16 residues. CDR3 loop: CASSLGSAYSYNEQYF. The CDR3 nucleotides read TGTGCCAGCAGCTTAGGATCGGCATATTCCTACAATGAGCAGTACTTC.

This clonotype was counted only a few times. The CDR3 region has the DNA TGTGCCAGCAGTGCGGCTGACAGGGGAGATACGCAGTATTTT. Protein: CASSAADRGDTQYF. This rearrangement joins TRBV2 to TRBJ2-3, with 8 bases matching TRBD1. Germline CDR1 SNHLY, CDR2 FYNNEI. This CDR3 region has 14 residues. Germline trimming cut 4 bases from V and 5 bases from J; bases unmatched to any gene: 5.